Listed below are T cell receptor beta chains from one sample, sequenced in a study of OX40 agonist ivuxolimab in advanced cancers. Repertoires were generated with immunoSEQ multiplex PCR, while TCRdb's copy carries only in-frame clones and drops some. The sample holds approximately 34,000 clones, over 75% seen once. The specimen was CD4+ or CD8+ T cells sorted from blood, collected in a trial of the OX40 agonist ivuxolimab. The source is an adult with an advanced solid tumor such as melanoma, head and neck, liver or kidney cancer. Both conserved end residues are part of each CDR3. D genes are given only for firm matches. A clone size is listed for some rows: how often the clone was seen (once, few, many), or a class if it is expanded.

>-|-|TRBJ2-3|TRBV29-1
TGCAGCGTTGAAGAACCGGGGGACCCCAAAGCAGATACGCAGTATTTT
CSVEEPGDPKADTQYF
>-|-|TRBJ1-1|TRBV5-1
TGCGCCAGCAGCTCGGGTTTGGTCGGTAGGAACACTGAAGCTTTCTTT
CASSSGLVGRNTEAFF
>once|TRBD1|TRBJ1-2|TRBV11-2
TGTGCCAGCAGCTTAGCCCCAATGACAGGGGGTATCTATGGCTACACCTTC
CASSLAPMTGGIYGYTF
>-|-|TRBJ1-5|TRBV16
TGTGCCAGCAGCCGGGGTTATAGCAATCAGCCCCAGCATTTT
CASSRGYSNQPQHF
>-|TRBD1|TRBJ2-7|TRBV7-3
TGTGCCAGCAGCGCCGGGACAGGGGGATACTACGAGCAGTACTTC
CASSAGTGGYYEQYF
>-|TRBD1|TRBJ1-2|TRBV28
TGTGCCAGCAGTCCGGACAGGGACGGCTACACCTTC
CASSPDRDGYTF
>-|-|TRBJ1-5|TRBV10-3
TGTGCCGTCCGGGACACAGATCATGGTGGCAATCAGCCCCAGCATTTT
CAVRDTDHGGNQPQHF
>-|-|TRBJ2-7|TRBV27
TGTGCCAGCAGTGGGGGGGGCTATAGCGAGCAGTACTTC
CASSGGGYSEQYF
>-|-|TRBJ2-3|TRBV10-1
TGCGCCAGCAGTGAGTTGGTAGCTTGGGATACGCAGTATTTT
CASSELVAWDTQYF
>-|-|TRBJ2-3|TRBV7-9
TGTGCCAGCAGCTTTTTCACGGCGGGGAGCACAGATACGCAGTATTTT
CASSFFTAGSTDTQYF
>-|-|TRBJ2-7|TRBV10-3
TGTGCCATCAGTGAGGGGATCTACGAGCAGTACTTC
CAISEGIYEQYF
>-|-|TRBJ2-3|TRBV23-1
TGCGCCAGCAGTCTCCGGGGACTGGGAGATACGCAGTATTTT
CASSLRGLGDTQYF
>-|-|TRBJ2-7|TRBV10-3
TGTGCCATCAGTGAGGCCCAGCTATACTACGAGCAGTACTTC
CAISEAQLYYEQYF
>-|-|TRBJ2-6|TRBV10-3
TGTGCCATCACGGGGGACTCTGGGGCCAACGTCCTGACTTTC
CAITGDSGANVLTF
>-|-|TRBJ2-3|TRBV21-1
TGTGCCAGCAGGACCGATCCCGTTGTTGGGTGGCGGGGGGAGGCGGGGTCGGATACGCAGTATTTT
CASRTDPVVGWRGEAGSDTQYF